This TCR beta chain appears in the sequencing data of a study of T cells after yellow fever vaccination. This clonotype was observed at least ten times. The antigen is undetermined. The germline gene is not matched at one end of the junction; a read error may be the cause. Generation of TCR cDNA used 5'RACE template switching (which added a universal primer site and UMIs). MiXCR, applied by TCRdb to the 5' RACE reads, yields one record per CDR3 protein. The table records some 97,000 distinct CDR3 sequences, 5.8% of them present only once. Study-wide results and caveats: From the bulk population, abundant clonotypes could contaminate and appear within FACS-sorted repertoires. Subsequent booster samples again held most clones from primary vaccination (96% CD4, approximately 85% CD8). Clonotype sharing between CD4 and CD8 compartments was small.

Germline V CDR1 and CDR2: SSHAT, FNYEAQ (reference sequence). This CDR3 has 16 residues. The J gene is TRBJ2-1, the V gene TRBV7-7; D is unresolved. The input for sequencing was CD8+ T cells sorted from PBMCs, taken 10 days after the yellow fever booster vaccination. This receptor was identified in a man younger than 35 who received the YFV17D yellow fever vaccine. CDR3 sequence: CASSLKLRPPYNEQFF. CDR3 nucleotide sequence: TGTGCTAGCAGCTTAAAACTTAGGCCCCCCTACAATGAGCAGTTCTTC. The full variable domain, with the rest looked up from reference TRBV7-7 and TRBJ2-1, is GAGVSQSPRYKVTKRGQDVTLRCDPISSHATLYWYQQALGQGPEFLTYFNYEAQPDKSGLPSDRFSAERPEGSISTLTIQRTEQRDSAMYRCASSLKLRPPYNEQFFGPGTRLTVL.